This note documents a single T cell receptor beta chain sequence. This clonotype has a handful of counts. The antigen it recognizes is unknown. Base qualities were left out, and no much larger clone turns up one base away. The data were obtained in a study of response to subunit inactivated influenza vaccine (dated by TCRdb to the late 2010s). Describing the broader study: To follow how T cells responded to a trivalent subunit inactivated influenza vaccine, the researchers relied on deep quantitative profiling of the T cell receptor repertoire. General study outcomes and caveats: The authors suggested that each seasonal influenza vaccination may recruit only a limited number of new T cells.

V is shortened by 5 bases, J by 2 bases, and the region joining them spans 13 bases. The cysteine opens and the phenylalanine closes a CDR3 of 14 amino acids. Kept here is only the CDR3 DNA, which spans 42 bases and is read in frame from base 1. Library prep was done by RT-PCR. The sequencing machine was an Illumina HiSeq 2500. TCRdb cleaned the public reads at Q25 with fastp, built clones with MiXCR and kept in-frame beta chains. Entries are consolidated by CDR3 protein sequence, retaining the most common genes and DNA. The sample table records hundreds of thousands of distinct CDR3 sequences; just over 20% of these occur just once. The ten largest clones add up to 9.5% to 13% of the sample.

This material consisted of PBMCs from blood, taken less than 22 months after vaccination. The receptor was derived from a man aged 50-75 years who received an inactivated influenza vaccine. Donor details come from another sample of the same person, matched by shared clones. The rearrangement combines TRBV12-3 or TRBV12-4 with TRBJ2-7; the D gene is possibly TRBD1, with 5 bases matching. The CDR3 region has the sequence CASSLRQSAYEQYF. The DNA is as follows: TGTGCCAGCAGTCTCCGACAGTCGGCCTACGAGCAGTACTTC.